Listed below are T cell receptor beta chains from one sample, sequenced in a study of T-cell reconstitution after alpha-beta-depleted transplantation in children. TCRdb processed the PCR reads anew with MiXCR; each CDR3 protein has one entry. The sample records roughly 340,000 distinct CDR3 sequences, roughly 16% being singletons. The sequencing used PBMCs, mostly from graft donor cells, collected 360 days after TCRalphabeta/CD19-depleted stem cell transplant. The receptors originated from a male patient under 10 years old who had a stem cell transplant for acute lymphoblastic leukemia, so the T cells may come from the graft donor. CDR3s include the opening cysteine and the closing phenylalanine or tryptophan. D genes are given only for firm matches. Some rows mark clone size as missing; the rest say once, few, many or name a class of expanded clone.

few	TRBD2	TRBV20-1	TRBJ2-7	TGCAGTGCTAGAATCTTAGCGGGCGAGCCCTACGAGCAGTACTTC	CSARILAGEPYEQYF
NA	NA	TRBV4-2	TRBJ2-5	TGTGCCAGCAGCCAAGTGTATATTCCGGGTAGGGTTGGGCAAGAGACCCAGTACTTC	CASSQVYIPGRVGQETQYF
many	TRBD2	TRBV10-1	TRBJ2-1	TGCGCCAGCAGTGACGCTAGCGGGGGGGCCTACAATGAGCAGTTCTTC	CASSDASGGAYNEQFF
few	TRBD2	TRBV2	TRBJ2-1	TGTGCCAGCATGGGGACTAGCCCGGAGCGGTCCTACAATGAGCAGTTCTTC	CASMGTSPERSYNEQFF
NA	TRBD2	TRBV2	TRBJ2-5	TGTGCCAGCAGTGAAAGGGGAGTACTAGCGGGAAAAGAGACCCAGTACTTC	CASSERGVLAGKETQYF
many	NA	TRBV20-1	TRBJ2-4	TGCAGTGCTAGAGATGCTGGGCGTAAAGACATTCAGTACTTC	CSARDAGRKDIQYF
NA	NA	TRBV18	TRBJ2-1	TGTGCCAGCTCACCACAGCGACTCCTTGGGCAGTTCTTC	CASSPQRLLGQFF
few	NA	TRBV7-2	TRBJ2-3	TGTGCCAGCAGCTTATATGCGGGGAGGGATACGCAGTATTTT	CASSLYAGRDTQYF
few	TRBD2	TRBV7-9	TRBJ2-5	TGTGCCAGCAGCCCTAGTCTAGCGGGAATGGAGACCCAGTACTTC	CASSPSLAGMETQYF
many	NA	TRBV10-3	TRBJ1-2	TGTGCCATCAGTGATCAGGGACCTAACTATGGCTACACCTTC	CAISDQGPNYGYTF
NA	NA	TRBV20-1	TRBJ2-3	TGCAGTGCTAGCCCAGATACGCAGTATTTT	CSASPDTQYF
NA	NA	TRBV4-1	TRBJ1-1	TGCGCCAGCAGATTATCAGGGCCGAACACTGAAGCTTTCTTT	CASRLSGPNTEAFF
many	TRBD1	TRBV5-1	TRBJ2-2	TGCGCCAGCAGGGGACAGCTGAACACCGGGGAGCTGTTTTTT	CASRGQLNTGELFF
NA	TRBD1	TRBV10-3	TRBJ1-4	TGTGCCATCAGTGCGACAGGGCGAACTAATGAAAAACTGTTTTTT	CAISATGRTNEKLFF
NA	TRBD2	TRBV12-3/TRBV12-4	TRBJ2-3	TGTGCCAGCAGTTTTCAGGGCCAGGGAGGGCCAGATACGCAGTATTTT	CASSFQGQGGPDTQYF
NA	NA	TRBV6-5	TRBJ2-7	TGTGCCAGCAGTTACTCGCTAGCCCAGACAAACCCCTACGAGCAGTACTTC	CASSYSLAQTNPYEQYF
few	TRBD2	TRBV11-1	TRBJ2-7	TGTGCCAGCAGCGTTAGTTGGCCAAGGGGCAGCGGGGAGGGCCCCGAGCAGTACTTC	CASSVSWPRGSGEGPEQYF
NA	TRBD1	TRBV4-3	TRBJ1-2	TGCGCCAGCAGCCTTGGGACAGGAGATAACTATGGCTACACCTTC	CASSLGTGDNYGYTF
NA	NA	TRBV29-1	TRBJ2-5	TGCAGCGTTGGTATGGCAGGGAGGGGGGAGACCCAGTACTTC	CSVGMAGRGETQYF
few	TRBD1	TRBV28	TRBJ2-7	TGTGCCAGCAGCGGACAGGGGATGGAGTCCGAGCAGTACTTC	CASSGQGMESEQYF